The entry that follows covers one T cell receptor beta chain sequence. Antigen: not known. The data stem from a study of T cells in Graves' hyperthyroidism and ophthalmopathy. On the study more broadly: Once the initial diagnosis was made, peripheral blood was obtained before any treatment. Overall study results and limits: The model anticipated ophthalmopathy a median around six months pre-onset. Most expanded thyroid clonotypes above 0.001 recurred in blood.

Regions amplified from RNA transcripts were the TCR beta CDR3 regions. The TCR CDR3 was amplified in a first-round RT-PCR using the HTBI primer set. Each CDR3 protein gets one entry after TCRdb re-called the multiplex PCR reads with MiXCR. The data show some 350,000 distinct CDR3 sequences, approximately 14% seen once. Exclusion criteria comprised uncontrolled infection, other autoimmune disease, pregnancy or lactation. Germline V gene data show CDR1 as SNHLY and CDR2 as FYNNEI. V was clipped by 8 bases and J by 6 bases; unmatched bases: 7. CDR3 length: 15 residues. The source is a woman aged 60 to 75 with Graves' ophthalmopathy. The J gene is TRBJ2-2, the V gene TRBV2; 12 bases agree with TRBD2. Material: blood. The DNA of the CDR3 is TGTGCCAGCGATGGGCTAGCGGGAGGGTCCGGGGAGCTGTTTTTT. This codes for CASDGLAGGSGELFF.